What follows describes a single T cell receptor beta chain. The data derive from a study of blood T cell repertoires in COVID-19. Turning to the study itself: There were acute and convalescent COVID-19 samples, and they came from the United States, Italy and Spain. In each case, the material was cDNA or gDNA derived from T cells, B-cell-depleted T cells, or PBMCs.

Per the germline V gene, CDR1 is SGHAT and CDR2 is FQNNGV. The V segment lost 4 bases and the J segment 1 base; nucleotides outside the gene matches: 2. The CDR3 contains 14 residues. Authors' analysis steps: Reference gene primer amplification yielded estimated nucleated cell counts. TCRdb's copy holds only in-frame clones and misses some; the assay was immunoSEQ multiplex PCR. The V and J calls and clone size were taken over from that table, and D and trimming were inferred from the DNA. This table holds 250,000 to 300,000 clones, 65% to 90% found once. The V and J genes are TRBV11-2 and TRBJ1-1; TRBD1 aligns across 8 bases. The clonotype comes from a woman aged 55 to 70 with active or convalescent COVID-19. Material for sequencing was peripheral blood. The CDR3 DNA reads TGTGCCAGCAGCTCGGACAGGGCGAACACTGAAGCTTTCTTT. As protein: CASSSDRANTEAFF. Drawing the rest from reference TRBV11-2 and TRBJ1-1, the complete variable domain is EAGVAQSPRYKIIEKRQSVAFWCNPISGHATLYWYQQILGQGPKLLIQFQNNGVVDDSQLPKDRFSAERLKGVDSTLKIQPAKLEDSAVYLCASSSDRANTEAFFGQGTRLTVV.